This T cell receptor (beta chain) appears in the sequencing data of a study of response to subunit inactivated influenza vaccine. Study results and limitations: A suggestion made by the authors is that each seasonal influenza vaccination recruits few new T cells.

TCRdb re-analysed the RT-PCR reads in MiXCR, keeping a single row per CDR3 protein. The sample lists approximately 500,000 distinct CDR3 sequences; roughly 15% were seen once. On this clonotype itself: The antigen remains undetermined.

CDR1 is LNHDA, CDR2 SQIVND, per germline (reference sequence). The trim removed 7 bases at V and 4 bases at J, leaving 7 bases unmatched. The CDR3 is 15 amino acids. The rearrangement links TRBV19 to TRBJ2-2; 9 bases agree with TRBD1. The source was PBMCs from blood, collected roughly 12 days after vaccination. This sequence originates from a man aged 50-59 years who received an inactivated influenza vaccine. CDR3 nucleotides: TGTGCCAGTATTCCCGGGACAGGGCGCACCGGGGAGCTGTTTTTT. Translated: CASIPGTGRTGELFF.